This T cell receptor beta chain was found in a study of cytomegalovirus exposure and HLA in healthy donors. Findings and caveats of the study: Prior analysis indicated that the majority of TCR beta V segments exhibited productivity approximately 87% or approximately 30% of the time. Sequencing likely caused a cluster of highly shared sequence variants. Cytomegalovirus association was assigned to some 160 TCR beta chains.

Primers: 60 Vbeta forward and 13 Jbeta reverse. The method was immunoSEQ multiplex PCR; TCRdb's version includes in-frame clones alone and lacks a portion of them. This table has approximately 170,000 clones, roughly 80% appearing once. From germline, CDR1 is PRHDT and CDR2 FYEKMQ (reference sequence). The V end was cut by 3 bases, the J end by 1 base, with 6 bases between. This CDR3 has 14 residues. With regard to this clone: The antigen remains unidentified.

Each donor was healthy, and each was a bone marrow donor. The specimen was PBMCs. The J gene is TRBJ1-4, the V gene TRBV13; D is unclear. This sequence originates from a male donor in good health and CMV-seronegative. CDR3 bases: TGTGCCAGCAGCTTTGGGAGAACTAATGAAAAACTGTTTTTT. It is translated as CASSFGRTNEKLFF.